The source of this T cell receptor (beta chain) is a study of post-analysis software for immune sequencing data. Points from the study as a whole: TRBV segments more frequent in patients than in controls numbered about five and included TRBV5-6, TRBV5-1 and TRBV20-1.

J gave up 4 bases and V 5 bases, and 6 bases lay outside the gene matches. Germline V gives CDR1 MGHRA, CDR2 YSYEKL. This CDR3 is built from 16 residues. Unique molecular identifiers were present in the TCR beta cDNA libraries. TCRdb reprocessed the PCR reads via MiXCR and lists one record per CDR3 protein. There are 350,000 to 500,000 distinct CDR3 sequences in the sample; approximately 42% occur only once, and approximately 7.6% lies in the top ten. About this clonotype itself: The antigen is unknown.

The sequence was collected from a girl aged 2 to 9 with multiple sclerosis. The material sequenced was blood. The chain combines TRBV4-1 with TRBJ2-5; 14 nucleotides match TRBD2. In DNA form, the CDR3 reads TGCGCCAGCAGCACCCGACTAGCGGGGGGGCGAGAGACCCAGTACTTC. Its translation: CASSTRLAGGRETQYF.